A selection of T cell receptor beta chains follows, all from one sample in a study of blood T cell repertoires in COVID-19. Sequencing used immunoSEQ multiplex PCR; TCRdb keeps in-frame clones, though not all of them. The sample has some 270,000 clones; approximately 90% are singletons. Source material: PBMCs or T cells enriched from blood (not recorded which). The receptors derive from a man in his forties who had been exposed to COVID-19. The CDR3 runs from the conserved cysteine through the conserved F or W. A D gene is named only where the DNA matches it firmly. Clone size is not always given. Where it is, it says once, few, many or a class for expanded clones.

d_gene	abundance	v_gene	j_gene	CDR3nt	CDR3aa
.	.	TRBV9	TRBJ2-2	TGTGCCAGCAGCGGGGGGCCCACCCCCACCGGGGAGCTGTTTTTT	CASSGGPTPTGELFF
TRBD2	few	TRBV27	TRBJ2-7	TGTGCCAGCAGTCAATTGGGACTAGCGGGAGCGGGCGAGCAGTACTTC	CASSQLGLAGAGEQYF
.	.	TRBV6-5	TRBJ2-1	TGTGCCAGCAGTTACTCGAGTTTGTCTAACCAGTTCTTC	CASSYSSLSNQFF
.	.	TRBV19	TRBJ1-5	TGTGCCAGTAGTACCCCCCAGGGCCGTTTACTTTATAGCAATCAGCCCCAGCATTTT	CASSTPQGRLLYSNQPQHF
TRBD1	.	TRBV29-1	TRBJ1-1	TGCAGCTCCCGCCAGGGGGCATGGGAAGCTTTCTTT	CSSRQGAWEAFF
TRBD1	.	TRBV30	TRBJ1-1	TGTGCCTGGGGGACGGGACAGGGGGGCACTGAAGCTTTCTTT	CAWGTGQGGTEAFF
.	.	TRBV15	TRBJ1-5	TGTGCCACCAGCAGAGATCCGGCAGGTAATCAGCCCCAGCATTTT	CATSRDPAGNQPQHF
.	.	TRBV5-1	TRBJ2-5	TGCGCCAGCAGCTTCGAGGAGACCCAGTACTTC	CASSFEETQYF
.	.	TRBV10-3	TRBJ2-1	TGTGCCATCCGGCAGGATCCCTACAATGAGCAGTTCTTC	CAIRQDPYNEQFF
TRBD1	.	TRBV19	TRBJ1-5	TGTGCCAGTAGGAGAGACTCGGGGACAGGTGTTCTTCAGCCCCAGCATTTT	CASRRDSGTGVLQPQHF
TRBD1	.	TRBV19	TRBJ2-2	TGTGCCAGTAGTATTCGACAGGGGAACACCGGGGAGCTGTTTTTT	CASSIRQGNTGELFF
.	.	TRBV28	TRBJ1-4	TGTGCCAGCAGTTCTCAAAGGGGGACTAATGAAAAACTGTTTTTT	CASSSQRGTNEKLFF
.	.	TRBV5-6	TRBJ2-7	TGTGCCAGCAGCTGGGAAACAGGGAGCAGGGTAGACGAGCAGTACTTC	CASSWETGSRVDEQYF
TRBD1	.	TRBV9	TRBJ2-1	TGTGCCAGCAGCGTAGACGGGGACAGGGTATCGGATGAGCAGTTCTTC	CASSVDGDRVSDEQFF
.	.	TRBV19	TRBJ1-5	TGTGCCAGTAGTACGGGACTCCTACCCCCAGAGAATCAGCCCCAGCATTTT	CASSTGLLPPENQPQHF
.	.	TRBV3-1/TRBV3-2	TRBJ2-2	TGTGCCAGCAGCCAAGTGGGGGCGGGGGAGCTGTTTTTT	CASSQVGAGELFF
.	once	TRBV19	TRBJ1-1	TGTGCCACCGCATTAGGACTGGGGACTGAAGCTTTCTTT	CATALGLGTEAFF
.	.	TRBV20-1	TRBJ2-5	TGCAGTGCTAGAATCCCTGAGACCCAGTACTTC	CSARIPETQYF
TRBD1	.	TRBV5-1	TRBJ1-1	TGCGCCAGCAGCTCGGGACAGGGGGCGTACACTGAAGCTTTCTTT	CASSSGQGAYTEAFF
.	.	TRBV5-1	TRBJ1-2	TGCGCCAGCAGCTTGGAGTCCAGCTATGGCTACACCTTC	CASSLESSYGYTF
.	.	TRBV19	TRBJ2-7	TGTGCCAGTAGTATAGTACTCGAGTACGAGCAGTACTTC	CASSIVLEYEQYF
TRBD2	.	TRBV28	TRBJ2-3	TGTGCCAGCAGTGAGTTCGGGCCTAGCGGAGATACGCAGTATTTT	CASSEFGPSGDTQYF
TRBD1	.	TRBV28	TRBJ1-1	TGTGCCAACACAAGGACAGGGGGGACTGAAGCTTTCTTT	CANTRTGGTEAFF
TRBD2	.	TRBV4-1	TRBJ2-5	TGCGCCAGCAGCCAACCTTGGACTAGCGGGAGAATGGAGACCCAGTACTTC	CASSQPWTSGRMETQYF
TRBD1	.	TRBV24-1	TRBJ2-1	TGTGCCACCAGTGATCCCCGGGACAGGGGGCATGAGCAGTTCTTC	CATSDPRDRGHEQFF
TRBD1	.	TRBV7-9	TRBJ1-2	TGTGCCAGCAGCCCGGGACAGTCAGGCTATGGCTACACCTTC	CASSPGQSGYGYTF
.	.	TRBV5-1	TRBJ1-1	TGCGCCAGCAGCGTACAGGAGAACACTGAAGCTTTCTTT	CASSVQENTEAFF
TRBD1	few	TRBV24-1	TRBJ2-3	TGTGCCACCAGTGACGCGACAGGGTTAAGGGCAGATACGCAGTATTTT	CATSDATGLRADTQYF
TRBD1	.	TRBV30	TRBJ2-3	TGTGCCTGCCGGCCGGGACAGGGGGTGTTAGATACGCAGTATTTT	CACRPGQGVLDTQYF
TRBD2	.	TRBV2	TRBJ2-1	TGTGCCAGGGATTTACGACTAGCGGGGCCCAGGGATGAGCAGTTCTTC	CARDLRLAGPRDEQFF
.	many	TRBV7-2	TRBJ2-1	TGTGCCAGCAGCCTATCGGTTTTCACTCAGTTCTTC	CASSLSVFTQFF
TRBD1	.	TRBV5-6	TRBJ1-4	TGTGCCAGCAGCTTGAGGGACAGCGGTGGGAAACTGTTTTTT	CASSLRDSGGKLFF
TRBD2	.	TRBV2	TRBJ2-1	TGTGCCAGCAGCCGACGTCTAGCGGGAGTGGTGTTCTTC	CASSRRLAGVVFF
TRBD1	.	TRBV5-5	TRBJ1-2	TGTGCCAGCAGCTACGACAGGGGTGGCTACACCTTC	CASSYDRGGYTF
TRBD1	.	TRBV7-9	TRBJ2-2	TGTGCCAGCAGCCCTGCCGGGACAGAGGCCACCGGGGAGCTGTTTTTT	CASSPAGTEATGELFF
TRBD1	.	TRBV9	TRBJ2-6	TGTGCCAGCAGCGAGACCGGGACAGGGGGCTCTGGGGCCAACGTCCTGACTTTC	CASSETGTGGSGANVLTF
.	.	TRBV11-2	TRBJ1-2	TGTGCCAGCAGCGCACTACAGGGACGGGGTGATGGCTACACCTTC	CASSALQGRGDGYTF
TRBD2	.	TRBV7-2	TRBJ2-3	TGTGCCAGCAGCCAATCGCTAGCGGGAAGGGATACGCAGTATTTT	CASSQSLAGRDTQYF
TRBD2	.	TRBV9	TRBJ2-1	TGTGCCAGCAACGCGGGAGATCACTGGGGTGAGCAGTTCTTC	CASNAGDHWGEQFF
.	.	TRBV5-1	TRBJ1-3	TGCGCCAGCAGCTTGGCCGGGGGAGACTCTGGAAACACCATATATTTT	CASSLAGGDSGNTIYF
TRBD1	.	TRBV2	TRBJ1-2	TGTGCCATCGGACAGGGATATGGCTACACCTTC	CAIGQGYGYTF
TRBD1	once	TRBV5-1	TRBJ1-5	TGCGCCAGCAGCACGGGGACAGGCCCCAATCAGCCCCAGCATTTT	CASSTGTGPNQPQHF
TRBD2	.	TRBV10-2	TRBJ2-3	TGCGCCAGCAGTCAACGACTAGCGGCTCGAATGGATACGCAGTATTTT	CASSQRLAARMDTQYF
.	few	TRBV7-6	TRBJ1-4	TGTGCCAGCAGCCCGAGACAGGCAACTAATGAAAAACTGTTTTTT	CASSPRQATNEKLFF
.	.	TRBV3-1/TRBV3-2	TRBJ2-3	TGTGCCAGCAGCCAAAGCGGATCCACAGATACGCAGTATTTT	CASSQSGSTDTQYF
.	.	TRBV3-1/TRBV3-2	TRBJ2-1	TGTGCCAGCAGCCAAGAGATGGTCCAAGGGGCCAATGAGCAGTTCTTC	CASSQEMVQGANEQFF
.	.	TRBV19	TRBJ2-1	TGTGCCAGTAGCTCACTAGTCAATGAGCAGTTCTTC	CASSSLVNEQFF
TRBD1	.	TRBV19	TRBJ2-3	TGTGCCAGTAGTACGACAGGGTTCAGAGGGACAGATACGCAGTATTTT	CASSTTGFRGTDTQYF